This TCR beta chain originates from a study of long-term antiretroviral therapy in people with HIV. Study information: When the earliest samples were collected, ART was typically delayed until CD4 counts fell.

The CDR3 loop spans 17 amino acids. CDR1 and CDR2 from the germline V gene are SGHRS and YFSETQ. V dropped 7 bases and J dropped 8; count of bases not matched to a gene: 20. Researchers secured at least one pre-ART and at least two post-ART PBMC samples from each donor. All participants with HIV were treated in the United States. The samples comprised roughly 0.9-10 million cryopreserved PBMC ahead of DNA extraction. Survey level was the resolution at which the v3.0 immunoSEQ assay ran. Data came from immunoSEQ multiplex PCR; TCRdb stores just in-frame clones and leaves some out. This sample has 20,000 to 25,000 clones, with 76% found just once.

This rearrangement joins TRBV5-1 to TRBJ2-1, with 8 positions matching TRBD1. The clonotype comes from a middle-aged woman with HIV. The specimen comprised unsorted PBMCs, sampled 1.1 years before starting antiretroviral therapy. As DNA, the CDR3 is TGCGCCAGCCCGACAGGGGAGGTGGGGACTCCGTTGGATGAGCAGTTCTTC. Translating it yields CASPTGEVGTPLDEQFF. The full variable domain, rest sourced from reference TRBV5-1 and TRBJ2-1, is KAGVTQTPRYLIKTRGQQVTLSCSPISGHRSVSWYQQTPGQGLQFLFEYFSETQRNKGNFPGRFSGRQFSNSRSEMNVSTLELGDSALYLCASPTGEVGTPLDEQFFGPGTRLTVL.